One T cell receptor (beta chain) is described in this entry. Produced via immunoSEQ multiplex PCR; TCRdb's table is partial and in-frame only. The repertoire holds about 85,000 clones, with approximately 83% as singletons. The V end was cut by 5 bases, the J end by 11 bases, with 12 bases between. Germline CDR1 is SGHVS and CDR2 is FNYEAQ. The CDR3 runs 12 residues. This sample stems from a study of radiotherapy plus CTLA-4 blockade in lung cancer. This specimen was peripheral blood, taken from a patient treated with radiotherapy plus ipilimumab. This receptor was taken from a human donor with non-small cell lung cancer who had a partial response to radiotherapy plus ipilimumab. The chain links TRBV7-6 to TRBJ1-4; the D is unclear. CDR3 in amino acids: CASSATMRKLFF. DNA of the CDR3: TGTGCCAGCAGCGCAACAATGAGGAAACTGTTTTTT.